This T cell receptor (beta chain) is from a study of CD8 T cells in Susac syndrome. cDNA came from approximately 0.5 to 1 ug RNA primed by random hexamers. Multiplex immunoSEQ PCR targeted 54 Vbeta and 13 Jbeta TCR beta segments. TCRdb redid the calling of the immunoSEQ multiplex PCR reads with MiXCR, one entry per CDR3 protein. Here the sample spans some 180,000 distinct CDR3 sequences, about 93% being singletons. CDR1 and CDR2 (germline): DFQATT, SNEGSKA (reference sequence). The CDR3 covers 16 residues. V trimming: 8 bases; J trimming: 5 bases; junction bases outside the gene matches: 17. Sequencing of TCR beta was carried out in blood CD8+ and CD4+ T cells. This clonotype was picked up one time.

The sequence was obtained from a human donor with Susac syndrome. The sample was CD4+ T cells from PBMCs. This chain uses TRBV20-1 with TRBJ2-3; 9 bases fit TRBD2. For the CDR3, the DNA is TGCAGTTGCCCTTGGGTGGCGGGGGGGCCTGTAGATACGCAGTATTTT. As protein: CSCPWVAGGPVDTQYF.